The clone carrying this T cell receptor (beta chain) was detected only a few times. The antigen is not known. This sample is drawn from a study of T cells after yellow fever vaccination. Findings and limits, study-wide: Clones from primary vaccination mostly reappeared after the booster (96% CD4, under 90% CD8).

TCRdb reprocessed the 5' RACE reads with MiXCR, giving one entry per CDR3 protein. The sample yields a few hundred thousand distinct CDR3 sequences, 19% seen once. The source of this sequence is a man aged 25 to 45 who received the YFV17D yellow fever vaccine. Sequenced material: PBMCs, taken 15 days after the yellow fever booster vaccination.

CDR3 region: CASKGAGPNEQFF. In DNA form, the CDR3 reads TGTGCCAGCAAGGGGGCGGGGCCCAATGAGCAGTTCTTC. The rearrangement joins TRBV2 to TRBJ2-1; weak D call: TRBD1 (7 bases). The germline CDR1 and CDR2 sequences are SNHLY and FYNNEI. The CDR3 sequence is 13 residues long. Trimming removed 7 bases from V and 6 bases from J, with 13 bases in between.